The next 15 T cell receptor beta chains were all read from a single sample in a study of blood T cell repertoires in COVID-19. Generated by immunoSEQ multiplex PCR, the TCRdb table keeps only in-frame clones and is missing some. Here the sample spans 25,000 to 35,000 clones, 65% to 90% being singletons. The sample consisted of peripheral blood. These TCRs come from a man in his 70s with active COVID-19.

This rearrangement joins TRBV5-1 to TRBJ1-4; weak D call: TRBD1 (6 bases). CDR1 SGHRS and CDR2 YFSETQ come from the germline V gene. V lost 4 bases, J lost 6 bases, and 19 bases lay in between. The CDR3 loop spans 16 amino acids. Written as DNA, the CDR3 is TGCGCCAGCAGCATCAGGCCAAGGGCAGGGGATGAAAAACTGTTTTTT. Translated: CASSIRPRAGDEKLFF.

The V and J genes are TRBV9 and TRBJ1-6; weak D call: TRBD1 (6 bases). This CDR3 region has 16 residues. Germline values: CDR1 SGDLS, CDR2 YYNGEE. V was trimmed by 3 bases and J by 8 bases, leaving 18 bases between them. The CDR3 spells CASSAGGAVEDSPLHF. The CDR3 bases are TGTGCCAGCAGCGCGGGGGGGGCCGTGGAGGATTCACCCCTCCACTTT.

The CDR3 loop reads CASRKDRGRSNEQFF. CDR3 nucleotides: TGTGCCAGCAGAAAGGACAGGGGGCGATCGAATGAGCAGTTCTTC. This chain uses TRBV6-5 with TRBJ2-1; 11 nucleotides align to TRBD1. The junction had 8 bases not matched to a gene; V was cut back by 6 bases and J by 7 bases. CDR3 size: 15 residues. Germline values: CDR1 MNHEY, CDR2 SVGAGI.

The chain is built from TRBV20-1 and TRBJ2-1; TRBD2 is a possible D gene (6 bases). The CDR3 totals 14 residues. CDR1 is DFQATT, CDR2 SNEGSKA, per germline (reference sequence). V was cut by 3 bases and J by 8 bases, with 17 bases left in between. The CDR3 spells CSASDAGPGDEQFF. Written as DNA, the CDR3 is TGCAGTGCTAGTGACGCGGGGCCGGGGGATGAGCAGTTCTTC.

The gene calls are TRBV6-5 and TRBJ1-1; tentative D call: TRBD1 (5 bases). The V gene's germline CDR1 is MNHEY and CDR2 SVGAGI. The ends were cut back, 6 bases at V and 6 bases at J, with 14 bases in the middle. The CDR3 length is 13 residues. The CDR3 DNA follows: TGTGCCAGCAGCTACGGACAACTGGCTGAAGCTTTCTTT. This codes for CASSYGQLAEAFF.

This sequence joins TRBV25-1 and TRBJ1-4; 7 bases fit TRBD1. V gave up 3 bases and J gave up 8 bases; unmatched junction bases: 9. There are 15 residues in the CDR3. Germline V lookup: CDR1 MGHDK, CDR2 SYGVNS. The CDR3 DNA follows: TGTGCCAGCAGTGACGCCGGGACAGAGATAGAAAAACTGTTTTTT. It codes for CASSDAGTEIEKLFF. The full variable domain, its missing parts supplied by reference TRBV25-1 and TRBJ1-4, is EADIYQTPRYLVIGTGKKITLECSQTMGHDKMYWYQQDPGMELHLIHYSYGVNSTEKGDLSSESTVSRIRTEHFPLTLESARPSHTSQYLCASSDAGTEIEKLFFGSGTQLSVL.

The V gene is TRBV5-1, the J gene TRBJ1-1; possible D gene TRBD1, 5 bases. With 7 bases removed from V and 0 bases from J, the gap between germline ends came to 16 bases. The CDR3 has 15 amino acids. Looked up from germline, CDR1 is SGHRS and CDR2 is YFSETQ. CDR3 DNA: TGCGCCAGCCGCTCGGAGAGACAGCTGAACACTGAAGCTTTCTTT. It yields the protein CASRSERQLNTEAFF.

This clone has just a few counts. The genes are TRBV18 and TRBJ1-5; D is perhaps TRBD1 (5 bases). Per the germline V gene, CDR1 is KGHSH and CDR2 is LQKENI. The CDR3 runs 15 residues. V shed 6 bases and J shed 2 bases, with 14 bases lying between them. CDR3 protein: CASSLQWGGNQPQHF. The CDR3 DNA reads TGTGCCAGCTCCCTCCAGTGGGGGGGCAATCAGCCCCAGCATTTT.

The chain uses TRBV9 and TRBJ1-3, with TRBD1 matching 8 bases. This CDR3 has 16 residues. Looked up from germline, CDR1 is SGDLS and CDR2 is YYNGEE. Trimming removed 3 bases from V and 0 bases from J; junction bases left unmatched: 5. This CDR3 is CASSAGQGVSGNTIYF. The DNA for the CDR3 is TGTGCCAGCAGCGCCGGACAGGGAGTCTCTGGAAACACCATATATTTT. Combining the CDR3 with reference TRBV9 and TRBJ1-3 gives the whole variable domain DSGVTQTPKHLITATGQRVTLRCSPRSGDLSVYWYQQSLDQGLQFLIQYYNGEERAKGNILERFSAQQFPDLHSELNLSSLELGDSALYFCASSAGQGVSGNTIYFGEGSWLTVV.

The V call is TRBV7-9, the J call TRBJ1-2; D unclear. V dropped 1 base and J dropped 6 bases, with 12 bases sitting between them. The CDR3 sequence is 14 residues long. Germline V lookup: CDR1 SEHNR, CDR2 FQNEAQ (reference sequence). CDR3 sequence reads: CASSLGAAENGYTF. CDR3 nucleotides: TGTGCCAGCAGCTTAGGCGCGGCAGAAAATGGCTACACCTTC.

This clone was seen a single time. This sample also contains other DNA sequences that code for the same CDR3. V is TRBV28 and J is TRBJ1-2, with no clear D. Germline lookup yields CDR1 MDHEN and CDR2 SYDVKM. The length of the CDR3 is 12 residues. V was pared by 1 base and J by 5 bases, with 5 bases between. DNA of the CDR3: TGTGCCAGCAGTTTATCCGGTTATGGCTACACCTTC. It is translated as CASSLSGYGYTF.

As to this clone: A read error may account for a junction end that differs from germline. The chain carries TRBV13 and TRBJ1-1, with D unclear. Germline V lookup: CDR1 PRHDT, CDR2 FYEKMQ (reference sequence). The CDR3 sequence is 13 residues long. CDR3: CASGLRGNTEAFF. The CDR3 DNA follows: TGTGCCAGCGGCTTACGAGGGAACACTGAAGCTTTCTTT. The full variable domain, rest sourced from reference TRBV13 and TRBJ1-1, is AAGVIQSPRHLIKEKRETATLKCYPIPRHDTVYWYQQGPGQDPQFLISFYEKMQSDKGSIPDRFSAQQFSDYHSELNMSSLELGDSALYFCASGLRGNTEAFFGQGTRLTVV.

This rearrangement joins TRBV19 to TRBJ2-3; the match to TRBD2 covers 8 bases. Germline V gene data show CDR1 as LNHDA and CDR2 as SQIVND (reference sequence). J was trimmed by 5 bases and V by 9 bases; bases with no gene match: 10. The CDR3 contains 14 residues. The CDR3 sequence is CASKRRGVGDTQYF. For the CDR3, the DNA is TGTGCCAGCAAGCGGCGGGGGGTAGGAGATACGCAGTATTTT.

This clone was seen just once. V gene TRBV28 combines with J gene TRBJ1-2; TRBD1 is a possible D gene (5 bases). V was trimmed by 3 bases and J by 8 bases, leaving 19 bases between them. The V gene's germline CDR1 is MDHEN and CDR2 SYDVKM. This CDR3 has 15 amino acids. CDR3 nucleotides: TGTGCCAGCAGTTTCAGGGAACCTGCCCGTGGGGGCTACACCTTC. It codes for CASSFREPARGGYTF.

The CDR3 loop reads CASSLGSREWYGYTF. The CDR3, as DNA: TGCGCCAGCAGCTTGGGTAGCCGGGAATGGTATGGCTACACCTTC. The chain is built from TRBV5-1 and TRBJ1-2; no clear D gene. V lost 0 bases and J 5 bases, leaving 14 bases between the germline ends. The CDR3 extends over 15 amino acids. Germline V gene data show CDR1 as SGHRS and CDR2 as YFSETQ.